This T cell receptor (beta chain) derives from a study of cytotoxic CD8 clonotypes in ibrutinib-treated CLL (TCRdb year 2021). At the level of the whole study: In this cohort, 15 or so patients were treatment-naive and about a dozen were relapsed/refractory, while around 18 had unmutated IGHV. Responses were partial in around 24 patients and complete in 2; after median around 72 months follow-up, around 14 stayed in remission and some twelve progressed. Cryopreserved peripheral blood mononuclear cells were obtained prior to treatment, at the time of response, and at either disease progression or sustained remission. Samples averaged roughly 260,000 productive templates and 94,082 productive rearrangements. The response samples were drawn at a median of around eleven months into treatment, with a range of about 6 to 40 months. Of the roughly 86 people in the trial, about 25 had longitudinal samples available.

Between the V and J ends, shortened by 1 base and 6 bases respectively, the junction contains 22 bases. The germline V gene encodes CDR1 SGHTA and CDR2 FQGNSA. Measured from the cysteine to the phenylalanine, the CDR3 is 18 residues long. This entry keeps only the CDR3 DNA: 54 bases, framed from base 1. Each clonotype received, on average, roughly 9.6x coverage in deep resolution sequencing performed on a MiSeq, where the target depth lay between 1 in 1 million and 1 in 200,000 T cells. TCR beta libraries were generated with the immunoSEQ hsTCRB Kit. The original pipeline was this. ImmunoSEQ Data Assistant and ImmunoSEQ Analyzer were used for data analysis, and V, D and J genes were assigned according to IMGT definitions. Clonality, with values ranging from 0 to 1, was calculated as one minus the normalized Shannon entropy of productive rearrangement frequencies. Public clonotype analysis was restricted to overrepresented clonotypes comprising at least 0.05% of each patient's repertoire. Thirteen age-matched healthy donor repertoires from immuneACCESS were used as controls for clonality. Imported from immuneACCESS, the table was reduced by TCRdb to in-frame sequences with V and J called. These copies leave out some clones; in studies compared against another copy, an unresolved V gene accounts for under half, and the cause of the remainder is not known. The DNA gave D and trimming, while V, J and clone size come from that table. This sample gives over 15,000 clones in total; over 70% of them show up just once. The ten biggest clones cover roughly 5.8% of the sample.

Remarks on this clone: Which antigen it targets is not known. The sample holds no much larger clone one base away, and base qualities are not on file.

Beyond this particular receptor, the publication reports: Sampling times were not matched between sustained-remission and progressing patients, and lymph node repertoires were not studied. At ibrutinib response clonality went up, during sustained remission it held steady, and at progression it dropped back toward baseline. Public clonotypes were rare and either shrank or stayed stable during treatment, and the rise in clonality at ibrutinib response reflected expansion of private clonotypes. Baseline clonality exceeded that of age-matched healthy donors and correlated strongly with circulating CD8+ T-cell counts.

For TCR beta library preparation, roughly 2 micrograms of genomic DNA was extracted from cryopreserved PBMCs. High-throughput TCR beta sequencing was performed on longitudinal blood samples from CLL patients receiving ibrutinib monotherapy. The patients took part in an open-label, single-center phase 2 trial of ibrutinib monotherapy. This chain joins TRBV7-2 to TRBJ2-1; a tentative D match to TRBD1 spans 5 bases. The material was PBMCs, obtained before ibrutinib treatment. The TCR originated in a human donor with chronic lymphocytic leukemia. The sequence in DNA is TGTGCCAGCAGCTTAGGGTTCGTAGGCCAGGGCAACGCCAATGAGCAGTTCTTC. Its product reads: CASSLGFVGQGNANEQFF.